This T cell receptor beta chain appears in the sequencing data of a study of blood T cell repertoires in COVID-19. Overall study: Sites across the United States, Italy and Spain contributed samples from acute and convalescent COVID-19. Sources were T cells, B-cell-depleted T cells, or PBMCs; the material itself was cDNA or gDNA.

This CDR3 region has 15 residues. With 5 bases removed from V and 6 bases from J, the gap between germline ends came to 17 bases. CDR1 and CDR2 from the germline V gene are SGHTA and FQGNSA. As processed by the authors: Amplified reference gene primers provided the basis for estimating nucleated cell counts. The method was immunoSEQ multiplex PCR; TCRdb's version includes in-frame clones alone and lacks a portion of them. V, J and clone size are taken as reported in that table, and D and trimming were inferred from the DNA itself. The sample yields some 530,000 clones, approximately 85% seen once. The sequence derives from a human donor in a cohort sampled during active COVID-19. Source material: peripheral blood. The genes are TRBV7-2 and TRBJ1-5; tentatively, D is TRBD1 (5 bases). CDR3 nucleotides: TGTGCCAGCAGCAGCGGGATCCTCAGGGCTCAGCCCCAGCATTTT. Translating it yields CASSSGILRAQPQHF.